This T cell receptor beta chain comes out of a study of shared clonotypes between healthy human individuals. Across the study: The study enrolled a couple of women and three men aged 18 to 49. Points from the study as a whole: Sharing across several donors was seen in about 5% of naive CD4 clonotypes.

The CDR3 consists of 15 residues. V lost 4 bases to trimming and J lost 0 bases; unmatched junction nucleotides: 5. Germline V gene lookup returns CDR1 LNHDA and CDR2 SQIVND (reference sequence). Profiling relied on immunoSEQ multiplex PCR, and the TCRdb table lists in-frame clones only, not all of them. This table holds a few million clones, over 90% found once. Naive CD45RA+ and memory CD45RA-negative subsets were split from CD4+ cells. Points on this clone: Its antigen is currently unknown. The same CDR3 also results from other DNA sequences found in this sample.

The genes are TRBV19 and TRBJ2-7; 8 nucleotides line up with TRBD2. Sequenced material: naive CD4+ T cells from PBMCs. The subset is: CD45RA+ positively selected. The sequence came from a man between 18 and 35 years old in good health. Some clones in this sample may be carry-over from other donors' samples. This chain's CDR3 is CASSRLAGVSYEQYF. CDR3 in DNA: TGTGCCAGTAGTAGGCTAGCGGGTGTCTCCTACGAGCAGTACTTC.